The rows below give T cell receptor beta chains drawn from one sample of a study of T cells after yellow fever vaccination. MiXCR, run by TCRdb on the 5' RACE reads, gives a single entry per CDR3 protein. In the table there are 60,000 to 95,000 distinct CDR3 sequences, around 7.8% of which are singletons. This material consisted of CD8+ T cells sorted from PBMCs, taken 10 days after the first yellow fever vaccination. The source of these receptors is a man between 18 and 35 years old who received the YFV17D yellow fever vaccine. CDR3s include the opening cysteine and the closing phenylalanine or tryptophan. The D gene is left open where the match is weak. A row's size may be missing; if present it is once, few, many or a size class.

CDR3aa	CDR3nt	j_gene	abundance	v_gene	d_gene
CASSPGTDNTEAFF	TGTGCTAGCAGCCCCGGGACAGATAACACTGAAGCTTTCTTT	TRBJ1-1	many	TRBV7-7	TRBD1
CASSLAAGAGELFF	TGTGCCAGCAGCTTAGCAGCGGGAGCCGGGGAGCTGTTTTTT	TRBJ2-2	many	TRBV11-3	TRBD2
CASSLCRRGSCTGELFF	TGTGCCAGCAGTTTATGCAGGCGGGGGAGCTGCACCGGGGAGCTGTTTTTT	TRBJ2-2	many	TRBV28	TRBD2
CASSQRVDGELFF	TGTGCCAGCAGCCAAAGGGTGGACGGGGAGCTGTTTTTT	TRBJ2-2	few	TRBV3-1	NA
CASSQGQGAYGANVLTF	TGCGCCAGCAGCCAGGGACAGGGGGCTTATGGGGCCAACGTCCTGACTTTC	TRBJ2-6	few	TRBV5-1	TRBD1
CASSQDRASGLYEQYF	TGTGCCAGCAGCCAAGATCGGGCTAGCGGACTCTACGAGCAGTACTTC	TRBJ2-7	many	TRBV3-1	TRBD2
CSVGTQYF	TGCAGCGTTGGGACCCAGTACTTC	TRBJ2-5	many	TRBV29-1	NA
CSARSRGLNSPLHF	TGCAGTGCTAGGTCCCGGGGACTTAATTCACCCCTCCACTTT	TRBJ1-6	NA	TRBV20-1	NA
CASRFRGMNTEAFF	TGCGCCAGCAGATTCAGGGGGATGAACACTGAAGCTTTCTTT	TRBJ1-1	NA	TRBV5-1	TRBD1
CASSLLAGDNEQFF	TGTGCCAGCAGTCTATTAGCGGGGGACAATGAGCAGTTCTTC	TRBJ2-1	many	TRBV7-2	TRBD2
CASGSDGSSYEQYF	TGTGCCAGTGGGTCGGACGGGAGCTCCTACGAGCAGTACTTC	TRBJ2-7	few	TRBV19	NA